A single sample gave rise to the 2 T cell receptor beta chains below, sequenced in a study of post-analysis software for immune sequencing data. General study points: Roughly five TRBV segments, including TRBV5-6, TRBV5-1 and TRBV20-1, were more frequent in patients than controls.

Unique-molecular-identifier-tagged TCR beta cDNA libraries were used. From the PCR reads, TCRdb called clonotypes with MiXCR, one entry per CDR3 protein. This sample has roughly 870,000 distinct CDR3 sequences, with approximately 57% found just once. These receptors' antigens are unknown. The specimen sequenced was blood. The receptor set was obtained from a girl aged 5 to 17 with multiple sclerosis.

This clonotype has a handful of counts. The chain employs TRBV20-1 and TRBJ2-3; 9 positions match TRBD2. Unmatched junction bases numbered 6, after V lost 0 bases and J lost 2 bases. In germline, CDR1 is DFQATT, CDR2 SNEGSKA (reference sequence). This CDR3 has 16 amino acids. CDR3 region: CSARDVLAGSTDTQYF. In DNA form, the CDR3 reads TGCAGTGCTAGAGATGTTCTAGCGGGGTCCACAGATACGCAGTATTTT.

The rearrangement joins TRBV5-1 to TRBJ2-7, with D maybe TRBD1 (5 bases). Germline lookup yields CDR1 SGHRS and CDR2 YFSETQ. The ends were cut back, 1 base at V and 3 bases at J, with 11 bases in the middle. The CDR3 totals 14 residues. DNA of the CDR3: TGCGCCAGCAGCTTGTACTCAGACAGCTACGAGCAGTACTTC. Translated, it gives CASSLYSDSYEQYF.